This T cell receptor (beta chain) was retrieved from a study of beta chain features in type 1 diabetes. Reverse transcribing all isolated RNA meant expressed TCRB transcripts were sequenced. The repertoire was sequenced with immunoSEQ multiplex PCR; TCRdb's copy has only in-frame clones and lacks some. The table shows about 360,000 clones, with 10% to 15% occurring only once. Worth noting for this clone: What it recognizes is unknown.

Deletions cut 5 bases from V and 2 bases from J, with 15 bases between. In germline, CDR1 is SGHTA, CDR2 FQGNSA. This CDR3 comprises 15 residues. Study-wide points: Insertions at VDJ junctions were less frequent in type 1 diabetes patients. These patients also deleted more nucleotides at the same junctions. In cDNA sequencing, cells with high TCR expression could be over-represented.

It was via CD45RO/CCR7/CD25/CD127/CD95/CD27 that CD4+ naive, central memory, regulatory and stem cell-like memory cells were sorted. The source of this sequence is a man younger than 35 in good health. This chain connects TRBV7-2 to TRBJ1-2, with D hard to call. Sequencing was performed on naive CD4+ T cells from blood. This CDR3 is CASSPGGGTNYGYTF. Here the CDR3 DNA reads TGTGCCAGCAGCCCCGGAGGAGGAACAAACTATGGCTACACCTTC.